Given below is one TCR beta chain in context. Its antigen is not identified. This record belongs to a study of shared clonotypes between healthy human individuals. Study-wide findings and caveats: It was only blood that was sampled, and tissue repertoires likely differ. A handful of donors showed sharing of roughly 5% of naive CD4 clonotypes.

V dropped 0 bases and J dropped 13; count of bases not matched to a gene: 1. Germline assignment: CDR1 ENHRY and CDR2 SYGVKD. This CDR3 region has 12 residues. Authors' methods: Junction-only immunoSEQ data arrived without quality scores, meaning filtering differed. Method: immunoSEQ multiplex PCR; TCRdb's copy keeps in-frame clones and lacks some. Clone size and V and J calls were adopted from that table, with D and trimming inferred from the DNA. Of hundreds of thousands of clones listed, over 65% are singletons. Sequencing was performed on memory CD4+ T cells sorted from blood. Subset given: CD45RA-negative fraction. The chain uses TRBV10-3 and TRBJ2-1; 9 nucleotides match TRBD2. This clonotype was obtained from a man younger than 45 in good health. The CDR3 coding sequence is TGTGCCATCAGTGAGTCTAGCGGGAGTCAGTTCTTC. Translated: CAISESSGSQFF.